This is a list of T cell receptor beta chains from one sample in a study of T cells after yellow fever vaccination. TCRdb fed the 5' RACE reads into MiXCR, producing one record per CDR3 protein. Of 300,000 to 450,000 distinct CDR3 sequences in the sample, 6.2% are singletons; the top ten hold approximately 16%. The sequencing here drew on PBMCs, taken 5 days after the yellow fever booster vaccination. These receptors all stem from a man aged 25 to 45 who received the YFV17D yellow fever vaccine. Both conserved end residues are part of each CDR3. The order of the fields is clone size, D gene, V gene, J gene, CDR3 DNA, CDR3 protein. A D gene is named only where the DNA matches it firmly. Clone size appears in some rows only: once, few, many, or a class for an expanded clone.

size: many
D: TRBD2
V: TRBV4-3
J: TRBJ2-3
DNA: TGCGCCAGCAGCCCTTGGACTAGCGGGAGTAGTACAGATACGCAGTATTTT
CDR3: CASSPWTSGSSTDTQYF

size: NA
D: NA
V: TRBV20-1
J: TRBJ2-1
DNA: TGCAGTGCTAGAAAAAAGGGGTTCGATGAGCAGTTCTTC
CDR3: CSARKKGFDEQFF

size: few
D: TRBD2
V: TRBV3-1
J: TRBJ2-5
DNA: TGTGCCAGCAGTCCATTTCCTAGCGGGAGGGTAAGAGAGACCCAGTACTTC
CDR3: CASSPFPSGRVRETQYF

size: NA
D: NA
V: TRBV29-1
J: TRBJ2-3
DNA: TGCAGCGTTGATACTGTGTGGAGCACAGATACGCAGTATTTT
CDR3: CSVDTVWSTDTQYF

size: few
D: TRBD2
V: TRBV28
J: TRBJ2-3
DNA: TGTGCCAGCAGTCCGCCTAGCGGACTCACAGATACGCAGTATTTT
CDR3: CASSPPSGLTDTQYF

size: NA
D: TRBD1
V: TRBV5-1
J: TRBJ2-1
DNA: TGCGCCAGCAGCATCGGGACAGGTGTGTACAATGAGCAGTTCTTC
CDR3: CASSIGTGVYNEQFF

size: NA
D: TRBD2
V: TRBV7-6
J: TRBJ2-1
DNA: TGTGCCAGCAGCTTCGGGGGAGGGATTAATGAGCAGTTCTTC
CDR3: CASSFGGGINEQFF

size: many
D: NA
V: TRBV7-2
J: TRBJ1-2
DNA: TGTGCCAGCAGCCCCGGGGGCCAAGCAACGGCCTCAAGGGGCTACACCTTC
CDR3: CASSPGGQATASRGYTF

size: few
D: NA
V: TRBV18
J: TRBJ2-5
DNA: TGTGCCAGCTCACCGCAGGGAAAAGAGACCCAGTACTTC
CDR3: CASSPQGKETQYF

size: few
D: NA
V: TRBV21-1
J: TRBJ2-3
DNA: TGTGCCAGCAGCCAATGCCCACTAGCGGGTGGTAGCACAGATACGCAGTATTTT
CDR3: CASSQCPLAGGSTDTQYF

size: many
D: NA
V: TRBV7-2
J: TRBJ2-7
DNA: TGTGCCAGCAGCTCCGGGGACGAGCAGTACTTC
CDR3: CASSSGDEQYF

size: NA
D: TRBD2
V: TRBV20-1
J: TRBJ2-3
DNA: TGCAGTGCTTATTCACCTAGCGGGAGGGGATGGGGCACAGATACGCAGTATTTT
CDR3: CSAYSPSGRGWGTDTQYF

size: few
D: NA
V: TRBV20-1
J: TRBJ1-1
DNA: TGCAGTGTTAAGCGGGTTCGTGGCACTGAAGCTTTCTTT
CDR3: CSVKRVRGTEAFF

size: few
D: NA
V: TRBV18
J: TRBJ2-1
DNA: TGTGCCAGCTCAGGGCGCACTCTAATGAATGAGCAGTTCTTC
CDR3: CASSGRTLMNEQFF

size: few
D: TRBD2
V: TRBV5-6
J: TRBJ2-1
DNA: TGTGCCAGCAGTACACTAGCGGGAGGATGGAATGAGCAGTTCTTC
CDR3: CASSTLAGGWNEQFF

size: many
D: NA
V: TRBV7-7
J: TRBJ2-1
DNA: TGTGCCAGCAGCTCAACCGGGACAACGAGCAATGAGCAGTTCTTC
CDR3: CASSSTGTTSNEQFF

size: many
D: NA
V: TRBV6-2/TRBV6-3
J: TRBJ2-5
DNA: TGTGCCAGCACCCGACGGGGCTCCGAGGTAGAGACCCAGTACTTC
CDR3: CASTRRGSEVETQYF

size: many
D: NA
V: TRBV29-1
J: TRBJ2-1
DNA: TGCAGCGTCGGGGGTCAGGAGTGGTTCTTC
CDR3: CSVGGQEWFF

size: NA
D: NA
V: TRBV23-1
J: TRBJ1-1
DNA: TGCGCCAGCAGTCAAGCCGGGACATCACACACTGAAGCTTTCTTT
CDR3: CASSQAGTSHTEAFF

size: NA
D: NA
V: TRBV20-1
J: TRBJ2-1
DNA: TGCAGTGCTACGTTATCTCCTGAGCAGTTCTTC
CDR3: CSATLSPEQFF

size: once
D: NA
V: TRBV20-1
J: TRBJ2-3
DNA: TGCAGTGCTAGAGGAGGGGCTGGCGGGGGCACAGATACGCAGTATTTT
CDR3: CSARGGAGGGTDTQYF

size: many
D: TRBD2
V: TRBV6-2/TRBV6-3
J: TRBJ2-5
DNA: TGTGCCAGCAGTTATACCGGGACTAGCAGGGAGACCCAGTACTTC
CDR3: CASSYTGTSRETQYF

size: few
D: NA
V: TRBV7-2
J: TRBJ2-5
DNA: TGTGCCAGCAGGCCATCTAGGCAGGAAGAGACCCAGTACTTC
CDR3: CASRPSRQEETQYF

size: NA
D: NA
V: TRBV28
J: TRBJ1-6
DNA: TGTGCCAGCAGGCCGCCAGGTCCAGTCTATAATTCACCCCTCCACTTT
CDR3: CASRPPGPVYNSPLHF

size: few
D: NA
V: TRBV19
J: TRBJ2-5
DNA: TGTGCCAGTAGTATTGAGGACTCCCGCGGGACCCAGTACTTC
CDR3: CASSIEDSRGTQYF